This record covers a single TCR beta chain. Its target is unknown. The record originates from a study of graft-versus-host responses after intestinal transplantation. As for the study in general: Isolated intestinal, liver-intestinal, or multivisceral transplants were what recipients had. Every recipient underwent anti-thymocyte globulin induction, then tacrolimus and steroids for roughly three years. Study-wide results and limits: Within the allografts of patients who had graft-donor T cell macrochimerism, graft-versus-host to host-versus-graft clonal ratios were high.

The assay was immunoSEQ multiplex PCR, and TCRdb's table has in-frame clones only and misses some. The sample yields over 85,000 clones, 75% to 95% seen once. Germline assignment: CDR1 MNHEY and CDR2 SMNVEV (reference sequence). This CDR3 spans 13 amino acids. The germline V and J ends were trimmed by 6 bases and 6 bases, with 14 bases remaining between them. The receptor was isolated from a human donor who was the organ donor for an intestinal transplant. The chain is built from TRBV27 and TRBJ1-2; D not resolved. This specimen consisted of unstimulated CD4+ T cells sorted from spleen or lymph node cells, obtained before transplant. The CDR3 loop is CASRKVGVNGYTF. The CDR3 DNA follows: TGTGCCAGCAGGAAGGTCGGAGTTAATGGCTACACCTTC.